This TCR beta chain was sequenced during a study of shared clonotypes between healthy human individuals. Findings of the study overall: Naive CD4 clonotype sharing across a few donors was 4.5% to 6%.

Assay: immunoSEQ multiplex PCR; the TCRdb copy retains only in-frame clones and omits some. This table has roughly 680,000 clones, 72% appearing once. Germline V CDR1 and CDR2: MNHNS, SASEGT. CDR3 length equals 12 residues. V lost 7 bases and J lost 3; bases outside the gene matches: 3. To note about this clone: The antigen is not known.

The sequence derives from a young woman in good health. The chain joins TRBV6-1 to TRBJ2-7; TRBD1 matches 7 bases. Material for sequencing was memory CD4+ T cells sorted from blood. Indicated subset: CD45RA-negative fraction. Here the CDR3 DNA reads TGTGCCAGCACTGGGACAGTCTACGAGCAGTACTTC. Translation gives CASTGTVYEQYF.